This TCR beta chain appears in the sequencing data of a study of cytomegalovirus exposure and HLA in healthy donors. In the study overall: Early on, a data release was issued that held some 85 million unique TCRs from HLA-typed donors.

Use of 60 Vbeta and 13 Jbeta primers characterized the PCR. Repertoires were generated with immunoSEQ multiplex PCR, while TCRdb's copy carries only in-frame clones and drops some. In the table there are over 150,000 clones, 77% of which are singletons. Germline V gives CDR1 SEHNR, CDR2 FQNEAQ (reference sequence). Unmatched junction bases numbered 5, after V lost 5 bases and J lost 2 bases. The CDR3 runs 14 residues. The rearrangement links TRBV7-9 to TRBJ2-7; 8 nucleotides agree with TRBD1. Sequences were obtained from PBMCs. This TCR came from a woman between 40 and 50 years old in good health and CMV-seropositive. DNA for the CDR3: TGTGCCAGCAGCCGGACAGGGATAACCTACGAGCAGTACTTC. Its protein product is CASSRTGITYEQYF.